These 12 T cell receptor beta chains came from one sample sequenced in a study of blood T cell repertoires in COVID-19 (dated by TCRdb to the early 2020s). Library creation used the immunoSEQ multiplex PCR assay. The clones in this table, taken by TCRdb from immuneACCESS, are in-frame only. Not every clone is retained; where verified, under half of the shortfall comes from an unresolved V gene, and the cause of the rest is unknown. This sample comprises 300,000 to 350,000 clones, 90% of them detected only once. Roughly 7.3% of the sample rests with the top ten. Sequencing input: peripheral blood. These receptors all come from a woman aged 25 to 39 with COVID-19, enrolled during active disease.

The CDR3 region has the DNA TGTGCCAGCAGCTTTAGGACTACCTCCTACGAGCAGTACTTC. The encoded protein is CASSFRTTSYEQYF. This sequence joins TRBV13 and TRBJ2-7; a possible D gene is TRBD2 (6 bases). This CDR3 contains 14 residues. Trimming removed 3 bases from V and 0 bases from J, with 9 bases in between. CDR1 PRHDT and CDR2 FYEKMQ come from the germline V gene (reference sequence).

The V and J genes are TRBV30 and TRBJ1-1, with 9 bases fitting TRBD1. V was clipped by 1 base and J by 0 bases; unmatched bases: 3. The germline gives CDR1 GTSNPN, CDR2 SVGIG (reference sequence). CDR3 length equals 15 residues. The CDR3 DNA reads TGTGCCTGGAGTGGGGGACAGGGTGTGAACACTGAAGCTTTCTTT. It specifies CAWSGGQGVNTEAFF. The complete variable domain, with remaining parts taken from reference TRBV30 and TRBJ1-1, reads SQTIHQWPATLVQPVGSPLSLECTVEGTSNPNLYWYRQAAGRGLQLLFYSVGIGQISSEVPQNLSASRPQDRQFILSSKKLLLSDSGFYLCAWSGGQGVNTEAFFGQGTRLTVV.

This chain uses TRBV2 with TRBJ2-2; D is unclear. Trimming took 6 bases from V and 2 from J, leaving 10 bases between them. The CDR3 length is 14 residues. CDR1 SNHLY and CDR2 FYNNEI come from the germline V gene. This chain's CDR3 is CASSAVFNTGELFF. DNA of the CDR3: TGTGCCAGCAGCGCGGTTTTCAACACCGGGGAGCTGTTTTTT.

The chain employs TRBV19 and TRBJ1-4; possibly TRBD1 for D (5 bases). Germline CDR1 LNHDA, CDR2 SQIVND (reference sequence). The CDR3 contains 12 residues. V was clipped by 7 bases and J by 4 bases, with 7 bases between them. The CDR3 DNA reads as TGTGCCAGTACTGACAGTAATGAAAAACTGTTTTTT. This encodes CASTDSNEKLFF.

V usage is TRBV28 and J usage is TRBJ1-3; 8 bases map to TRBD1. J gave up 2 bases and V 5 bases, and 2 bases lay outside the gene matches. The germline V gene has CDR1 MDHEN and CDR2 SYDVKM. The CDR3 consists of 14 residues. CDR3 sequence: CASSEQGAGNTIYF. The CDR3 nucleotides read TGTGCCAGCAGTGAACAGGGGGCTGGAAACACCATATATTTT.

J is TRBJ2-3 and V is TRBV30; 7 nucleotides match TRBD1. With V trimmed by 2 bases and J by 6 bases, 8 bases remained unmatched. The CDR3 runs 14 residues. The germline CDR1 and CDR2 sequences are GTSNPN and SVGIG (reference sequence). The CDR3 DNA sequence: TGTGCCTGGAGTAGGGACAGCACAGTGGATACGCAGTATTTT. Encoded protein: CAWSRDSTVDTQYF.

This clone appeared a few times. The same CDR3 arises from other DNA sequences in this sample as well. This sequence joins TRBV27 and TRBJ1-6; 8 nucleotides agree with TRBD1. The CDR3 spans 14 residues. Germline V lookup: CDR1 MNHEY, CDR2 SMNVEV (reference sequence). The V gene end was trimmed by 3 bases and the J gene end by 9 bases; junction bases not matched to a gene: 4. Here the CDR3 reads CASSFQGAGSPLHF. CDR3 DNA: TGTGCCAGCAGTTTTCAGGGGGCTGGTTCACCCCTCCACTTT.

The chain joins TRBV28 to TRBJ2-2; D is perhaps TRBD2 (5 bases). The germline CDR1 and CDR2 sequences are MDHEN and SYDVKM. The germline V and J ends were trimmed by 7 bases and 7 bases, with 28 bases remaining between them. The CDR3 is 18 amino acids. The CDR3 DNA follows: TGTGCCAGCACTCCCCCCCGAGCCAGGAGGTTGAAGGGCGGGGAGCTGTTTTTT. As protein: CASTPPRARRLKGGELFF.

The chain is built from TRBV6-6 and TRBJ1-1; 7 nucleotides match TRBD1. This CDR3 contains 14 residues. The germline gives CDR1 MNHNY, CDR2 SVGAGI (reference sequence). Trimming removed 0 bases from V and 3 bases from J; junction bases left unmatched: 1. The CDR3 loop reads CASSYSTGYTEAFF. The CDR3 region has the DNA TGTGCCAGCAGTTACTCGACAGGGTACACTGAAGCTTTCTTT.

V is TRBV18 and J is TRBJ2-7; TRBD2 matches at 7 bases. Trimming took 5 bases from V and 3 from J; bases not matched to a gene: 1. This CDR3 contains 12 residues. Per germline, CDR1 KGHSH and CDR2 LQKENI. The CDR3 is CASSGGGYEQYF. DNA for the CDR3: TGTGCCAGCTCAGGGGGGGGCTACGAGCAGTACTTC. Full variable domain (missing parts from reference TRBV18 and TRBJ2-7): NAGVMQNPRHLVRRRGQEARLRCSPMKGHSHVYWYRQLPEEGLKFMVYLQKENIIDESGMPKERFSAEFPKEGPSILRIQQVVRGDSAAYFCASSGGGYEQYFGPGTRLTVT.

In this sample, this clone turned up once. The V gene is TRBV18, the J gene TRBJ2-2; no clear D. The germline CDR1 and CDR2 sequences are KGHSH and LQKENI. The CDR3 is 14 amino acids. V was shortened by 2 bases and J by 1 base, with 5 bases between the two germline ends. The CDR3 bases are TGTGCCAGCTCACCAGCACTGAACACCGGGGAGCTGTTTTTT. The encoded protein is CASSPALNTGELFF.

The gene calls are TRBV7-9 and TRBJ2-1; D remains unclear. Germline loops: CDR1 SEHNR, CDR2 FQNEAQ (reference sequence). V dropped 8 bases and J dropped 5 bases, with 10 bases sitting between them. The CDR3 covers 12 residues. The CDR3 nucleotides are TGTGCCAGCGTGTCACGGGACAATGAGCAGTTCTTC. This gives the protein CASVSRDNEQFF.